The 8 T cell receptor beta chains below all came from one sample that was sequenced in a study of blood T cell repertoires in COVID-19. Repertoires were generated with immunoSEQ multiplex PCR, while TCRdb's copy carries only in-frame clones and drops some. The sample gives over 100,000 clones, nearly 85% of which show up once; roughly 6.5% is in the top ten. Sequences were obtained from peripheral blood. All receptors derive from a woman aged 50 to 60 with acute or convalescent COVID-19.

V usage is TRBV6-5 and J usage is TRBJ1-2, with D perhaps TRBD1 (5 bases). V lost 9 bases to trimming and J lost 7 bases, with 18 bases between them. Germline V gene lookup returns CDR1 MNHEY and CDR2 SVGAGI. This CDR3 region has 13 residues. The DNA of the CDR3 is TGTGCCAGTAGCACGGACTCGGGGGGTGGCTACACCTTC. Translated, it gives CASSTDSGGGYTF.

The V and J genes are TRBV19 and TRBJ1-3, with TRBD1 identical over 8 bases. Looked up from germline, CDR1 is LNHDA and CDR2 is SQIVND (reference sequence). The CDR3 consists of 16 residues. With V trimmed by 3 bases and J by 2 bases, 6 bases remained unmatched. Here the CDR3 reads CASSIHTGGTGNTIYF. The CDR3 DNA sequence: TGTGCCAGTAGTATCCATACAGGGGGAACTGGAAACACCATATATTTT.

This clone showed up just a few times. The chain has TRBV7-9 and TRBJ1-1, with 8 nucleotides matching TRBD1. J gave up 8 bases and V 7 bases, and 15 bases lay outside the gene matches. The CDR3 contains 15 residues. CDR1 SEHNR and CDR2 FQNEAQ come from the germline V gene (reference sequence). The CDR3 region is CASIRQGWNNLEAFF. In nucleotides, the CDR3 is TGTGCCAGCATCAGACAGGGGTGGAATAATTTAGAAGCTTTCTTT.

The chain has TRBV7-2 and TRBJ1-6; D not certain. The germline V and J ends were trimmed by 5 bases and 12 bases, with 8 bases remaining between them. There are 11 residues in the CDR3. Germline CDR1 reads SGHTA; CDR2 reads FQGNSA. CDR3 sequence (DNA): TGTGCCAGCAGCCCCGCCGGACCCCTCCACTTT. Translated, it gives CASSPAGPLHF.

V usage is TRBV6-5 and J usage is TRBJ2-7; 7 positions match TRBD1. J lost 3 bases, V lost 4 bases, and 12 bases had no gene match. CDR1 and CDR2 (germline): MNHEY, SVGAGI. This CDR3 contains 16 residues. CDR3 amino acids: CASSSRRQGQVYEQYF. DNA of the CDR3: TGTGCCAGCAGTTCCCGCAGACAGGGCCAAGTCTACGAGCAGTACTTC.

The chain employs TRBV5-4 and TRBJ1-1; perhaps TRBD1 as D (5 bases). The V end lost 4 bases, the J end lost 5 bases, and 15 bases lay between the germline ends. CDR3 length: 14 residues. Germline loops: CDR1 SGHNT, CDR2 YYREEE (reference sequence). The CDR3: CASSLEGEPTEAFF. CDR3 DNA: TGTGCCAGCAGCCTCGAAGGGGAACCGACTGAAGCTTTCTTT.

This clone appeared a single time. The chain combines TRBV5-4 with TRBJ2-1, with D possibly being TRBD1 (6 bases). Deletions cut 0 bases from V and 9 bases from J, with 10 bases between. CDR3 length equals 13 residues. Germline CDR1 SGHNT, CDR2 YYREEE (reference sequence). The CDR3 DNA is TGTGCCAGCAGCTTGGCAGGGGCCGGTGAGCAGTTCTTC. This encodes CASSLAGAGEQFF. The full variable domain, rest sourced from reference TRBV5-4 and TRBJ2-1, is ETGVTQSPTHLIKTRGQQVTLRCSSQSGHNTVSWYQQALGQGPQFIFQYYREEENGRGNFPPRFSGLQFPNYSSELNVNALELDDSALYLCASSLAGAGEQFFGPGTRLTVL.

The CDR3 DNA reads as TGTGCCAGCAGCTTAGCCTACAGGTTAAATAGCAATCAGCCCCAGCATTTT. This codes for CASSLAYRLNSNQPQHF. The V and J genes are TRBV7-8 and TRBJ1-5; possibly TRBD1 for D (5 bases). Germline V lookup: CDR1 SGHVS, CDR2 FQNEAQ. This CDR3 region has 17 residues. Trimming took off 0 bases at V and 0 bases at J, with 12 bases between the two ends. Filled out from reference TRBV7-8 and TRBJ1-5, the complete variable domain reads GAGVSQSPRYKVAKRGQDVALRCDPISGHVSLFWYQQALGQGPEFLTYFQNEAQLDKSGLPSDRFFAERPEGSVSTLKIQRTQQEDSAVYLCASSLAYRLNSNQPQHFGDGTRLSIL.